The 24 T cell receptor beta chains below were found in one sample sequenced in a study of shared clonotypes between healthy human individuals. Assay used: immunoSEQ multiplex PCR; TCRdb lists only in-frame clones, some missing. Of roughly 700,000 clones listed, about 74% were seen once; the top ten hold around 1.6%. The sequenced sample was memory CD4+ T cells sorted from blood. Subset reported: CD45RA-negative fraction. The source is a woman in her 30s in good health.

This clone was counted a few times. The chain couples TRBV5-1 to TRBJ1-2; D ambiguous. Germline values: CDR1 SGHRS, CDR2 YFSETQ. V lost 0 bases, J lost 2 bases, and 8 bases lay in between. This CDR3 region has 14 residues. The CDR3: CASSLAPTNYGYTF. CDR3 bases: TGCGCCAGCAGCTTGGCACCGACGAACTATGGCTACACCTTC.

This clone appeared once. The genes are TRBV7-9 and TRBJ2-1; 13 bases are a match to TRBD2. The CDR3 sequence is 17 residues long. J gave up 0 bases and V 6 bases, and 5 bases lay outside the gene matches. CDR1 and CDR2 (germline): SEHNR, FQNEAQ (reference sequence). The DNA for the CDR3 is TGTGCCAGCAGACCGACTAGCGGGGGGAGCTCCTACAATGAGCAGTTCTTC. Its protein is CASRPTSGGSSYNEQFF.

The chain uses TRBV15 and TRBJ1-4; 7 nucleotides line up with TRBD1. This CDR3 has 15 residues. CDR1 and CDR2 (germline): LNHNV, YYDKDF (reference sequence). With 4 bases clipped from V and 3 bases from J, the junction kept 5 bases outside the gene matches. DNA for the CDR3: TGTGCCACCAGCACGGGACAGTCCTCTAATGAAAAACTGTTTTTT. It translates to CATSTGQSSNEKLFF.

This clone showed up just once. Other DNA sequences of this sample code for an identical CDR3. The chain links TRBV28 to TRBJ2-7; TRBD1 matches 11 bases. Germline values: CDR1 MDHEN, CDR2 SYDVKM. V dropped 5 bases and J dropped 2; count of bases not matched to a gene: 5. The CDR3 consists of 15 residues. The CDR3 loop reads CASSPPGQGAYEQYF. CDR3 DNA sequence: TGTGCCAGCAGTCCACCGGGACAGGGGGCCTACGAGCAGTACTTC.

Here the CDR3 DNA reads TGCGCCAGCACCAAGGACTCTAGCTCCTACAATGAGCAGTTCTTC. It codes for CASTKDSSSYNEQFF. The rearrangement uses TRBV5-1 and TRBJ2-1; possibly TRBD2 for D (5 bases). Trimming took off 6 bases at V and 0 bases at J, with 13 bases between the two ends. Germline assignment: CDR1 SGHRS and CDR2 YFSETQ. The CDR3 length is 15 residues.

This clone came up once. V usage is TRBV5-1 and J usage is TRBJ2-7, with a tentative D call TRBD2 (6 bases). The CDR3 covers 15 residues. Trimming removed 1 base from V and 4 bases from J, with 15 bases in between. Germline-derived CDR1 and CDR2 are SGHRS and YFSETQ. The CDR3 bases are TGCGCCAGCAGCTTGATCGGCGGGGAGGAATACGAGCAGTACTTC. Protein sequence: CASSLIGGEEYEQYF.

The rearrangement uses TRBV5-5 and TRBJ2-7; 7 positions match TRBD2. The CDR3 loop spans 14 amino acids. From germline, CDR1 is SGHKS and CDR2 YYEKEE (reference sequence). V gave up 4 bases and J gave up 3 bases; unmatched junction bases: 7. The CDR3 DNA reads as TGTGCCAGCAGCGGTCCGACTAGCAGCTACGAGCAGTACTTC. As protein: CASSGPTSSYEQYF.

V usage is TRBV19 and J usage is TRBJ2-3, with 9 bases identical to TRBD1. With 7 bases clipped from V and 6 bases from J, the junction kept 8 bases outside the gene matches. Looked up from germline, CDR1 is LNHDA and CDR2 is SQIVND (reference sequence). The CDR3 totals 14 residues. CDR3 loop: CASTLEQGADTQYF. The CDR3, as DNA: TGTGCCAGTACTCTAGAACAGGGGGCGGATACGCAGTATTTT. Based on the CDR3 plus reference TRBV19 and TRBJ2-3, the full variable domain is DGGITQSPKYLFRKEGQNVTLSCEQNLNHDAMYWYRQDPGQGLRLIYYSQIVNDFQKGDIAEGYSVSREKKESFPLTVTSAQKNPTAFYLCASTLEQGADTQYFGPGTRLTVL.

This chain uses TRBV19 with TRBJ2-5, with TRBD1 matching over 8 bases. This CDR3 region has 15 residues. The V segment lost 1 base and the J segment 6 bases; nucleotides outside the gene matches: 7. Germline V gene data show CDR1 as LNHDA and CDR2 as SQIVND (reference sequence). CDR3 bases: TGTGCCAGTAGTATAGTGGGGACAGGAGCAAAGACCCAGTACTTC. Translation gives CASSIVGTGAKTQYF.

V and J are TRBV6-5 and TRBJ1-1; D is possibly TRBD1 (5 bases). Germline loops: CDR1 MNHEY, CDR2 SVGAGI. The length of the CDR3 is 15 residues. V lost 6 bases and J 5 bases, leaving 19 bases between the germline ends. The CDR3 sequence is CASRRQRDYETEAFF. The CDR3 bases are TGTGCCAGCAGAAGACAGCGCGACTATGAGACTGAAGCTTTCTTT.

The chain has TRBV2 and TRBJ1-4; D is undetermined. CDR3 length: 14 residues. Germline V lookup: CDR1 SNHLY, CDR2 FYNNEI. V gave up 1 base and J gave up 4 bases, with 7 bases separating them. The CDR3 reads CASSEGRINEKLFF. The CDR3 nucleotides read TGTGCCAGCAGTGAAGGCAGGATTAATGAAAAACTGTTTTTT.

This chain joins TRBV7-9 and TRBJ2-1, with 14 bases matching TRBD2. Germline V gene sequence: CDR1 SEHNR, CDR2 FQNEAQ (reference sequence). The trim removed 5 bases at V and 10 bases at J, leaving 7 bases unmatched. This CDR3 region has 15 residues. The DNA for the CDR3 is TGTGCCAGCAGCCAGGGACTAGCGGGAGTTTGGGAGCAGTTCTTC. As protein: CASSQGLAGVWEQFF.

This clone was picked up a small number of times. V and J are TRBV5-4 and TRBJ1-4; perhaps TRBD1 as D (6 bases). This CDR3 comprises 14 residues. CDR1 SGHNT and CDR2 YYREEE come from the germline V gene (reference sequence). The V end lost 3 bases, the J end lost 11 bases, and 17 bases lay between the germline ends. Written as DNA, the CDR3 is TGTGCCAGCAGCTCGTCAGGGGATCTACGGAAACTGTTTTTT. Residues: CASSSSGDLRKLFF.

This clone showed up just a few times. The chain combines TRBV5-6 with TRBJ2-7; 8 nucleotides align to TRBD2. This CDR3 comprises 15 residues. CDR1 and CDR2 (germline): SGHDT, YYEEEE. J gave up 3 bases and V 0 bases, and 5 bases lay outside the gene matches. The CDR3, as DNA: TGTGCCAGCAGCTTGGGATCCGCGGGGGGCTACGAGCAGTACTTC. Translated, it gives CASSLGSAGGYEQYF.

The genes are TRBV5-1 and TRBJ2-1; TRBD2 matches 13 bases. The CDR3 extends over 16 amino acids. The V and J ends lost 6 bases and 5 bases, in that order; junction bases with no gene match: 8. The V gene's germline CDR1 is SGHRS and CDR2 YFSETQ. The chain's CDR3 is CASKPGGTSGNNEQFF. In DNA, the CDR3 is TGCGCCAGCAAGCCCGGGGGGACTAGCGGGAACAATGAGCAGTTCTTC.

The chain combines TRBV4-1 with TRBJ1-2; D remains ambiguous. Per germline, CDR1 MGHRA and CDR2 YSYEKL. Trimming pared 5 bases from V and 2 bases from J, leaving 15 bases between. The CDR3 has 15 residues. In DNA form, the CDR3 reads TGCGCCAGCAGCACAGTCCAATCTGCCAACTATGGCTACACCTTC. Translated: CASSTVQSANYGYTF.

The CDR3 protein is CASSSGSDTEAFF. The CDR3 nucleotides read TGTGCCAGCAGCTCGGGGTCTGACACTGAAGCTTTCTTT. The genes are TRBV6-1 and TRBJ1-1; D is uncertain. The CDR3 has 13 amino acids. V shed 6 bases and J shed 3 bases, with 11 bases lying between them. CDR1 and CDR2 from the germline V gene are MNHNS and SASEGT.

This clone showed up just a few times. The chain is built from TRBV7-9 and TRBJ2-3; 9 bases fit TRBD2. With 3 bases clipped from V and 0 bases from J, the junction kept 4 bases outside the gene matches. Germline CDR1 and CDR2: SEHNR and FQNEAQ (reference sequence). This CDR3 is 16 amino acids long. This CDR3 reads CASSLLAGLSTDTQYF. The CDR3, as DNA: TGTGCCAGCAGCTTGCTAGCGGGACTTAGCACAGATACGCAGTATTTT.

This clone was detected a few times. The chain's CDR3 is CASSLDPVLPWDRSTDTQYF. Here the CDR3 DNA reads TGTGCCAGCAGTTTGGATCCGGTGCTGCCATGGGACAGAAGCACAGATACGCAGTATTTT. The gene calls are TRBV27 and TRBJ2-3; 7 bases match TRBD1. Germline CDR1 is MNHEY and CDR2 is SMNVEV (reference sequence). V lost 3 bases, J lost 0 bases, and 18 bases stayed unmatched. The CDR3 length is 20 residues.

The CDR3 DNA is TGCGCCAGCAGCCATAGTGGATCAGATACGCAGTATTTT. This encodes CASSHSGSDTQYF. This chain connects TRBV4-1 to TRBJ2-3; D gene unclear. This CDR3 contains 13 residues. Germline CDR1 is MGHRA and CDR2 is YSYEKL. Trimming left V 3 bases short and J 4 bases short, with 8 bases between.

V is TRBV2 and J is TRBJ2-1; D unclear. Germline V gene data show CDR1 as SNHLY and CDR2 as FYNNEI. The CDR3 sequence is 15 residues long. V gave up 4 bases and J gave up 1 base, with 11 bases separating them. CDR3 sequence reads: CASSGDNGSYNEQFF. The CDR3 DNA is TGTGCCAGCAGTGGTGACAACGGGTCCTACAATGAGCAGTTCTTC.

To note about this clone: A far larger clone is just one base off, so this is likely a read error. This chain joins TRBV2 and TRBJ2-6; D gene uncertain. CDR3 size: 13 residues. The germline CDR1 and CDR2 sequences are SNHLY and FYNNEI. The CDR3 sequence: CASSVTGTNVLTF. The CDR3 nucleotides are TGTGCCAGCAGTGTAACTGGGACCAACGTCCTGACTTTC.

The chain employs TRBV19 and TRBJ1-1; the match to TRBD1 covers 9 bases. This CDR3 region has 13 residues. Unmatched junction bases numbered 2, after V lost 3 bases and J lost 6 bases. Germline CDR1 is LNHDA and CDR2 is SQIVND (reference sequence). For the CDR3, the DNA is TGTGCCAGTAGTATGTGGGACAGGGCTGAAGCTTTCTTT. Translation gives CASSMWDRAEAFF.

The genes are TRBV6-5 and TRBJ1-1; 10 bases are shared with TRBD1. The CDR3 covers 15 residues. Trimming removed 5 bases from V and 4 bases from J; junction bases left unmatched: 7. Germline-derived CDR1 and CDR2 are MNHEY and SVGAGI. The CDR3 DNA reads TGTGCCAGCAGTAAGCTGACAGGGGGCTTCACTGAAGCTTTCTTT. It translates to CASSKLTGGFTEAFF.